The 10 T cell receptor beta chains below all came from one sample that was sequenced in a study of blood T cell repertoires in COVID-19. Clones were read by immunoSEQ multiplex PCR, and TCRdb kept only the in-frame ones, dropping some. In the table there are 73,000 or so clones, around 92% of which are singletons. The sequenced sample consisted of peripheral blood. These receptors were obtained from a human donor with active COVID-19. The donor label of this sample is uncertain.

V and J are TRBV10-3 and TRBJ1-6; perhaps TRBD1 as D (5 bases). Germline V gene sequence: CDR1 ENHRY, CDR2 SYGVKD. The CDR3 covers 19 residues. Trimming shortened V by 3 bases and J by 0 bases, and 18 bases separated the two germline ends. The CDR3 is CAISDPYDSPSSYNSPLHF. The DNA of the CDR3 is TGTGCCATCAGTGACCCTTACGACAGCCCGAGCTCCTATAATTCACCCCTCCACTTT.

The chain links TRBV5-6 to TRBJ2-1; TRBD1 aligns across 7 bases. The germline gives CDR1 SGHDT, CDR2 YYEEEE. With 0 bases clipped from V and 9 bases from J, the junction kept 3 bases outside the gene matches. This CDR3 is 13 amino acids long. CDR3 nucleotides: TGTGCCAGCAGCTTGGCCCCAGGGGGTGAGCAGTTCTTC. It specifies CASSLAPGGEQFF. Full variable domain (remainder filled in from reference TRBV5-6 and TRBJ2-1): DAGVTQSPTHLIKTRGQQVTLRCSPKSGHDTVSWYQQALGQGPQFIFQYYEEEERQRGNFPDRFSGHQFPNYSSELNVNALLLGDSALYLCASSLAPGGEQFFGPGTRLTVL.

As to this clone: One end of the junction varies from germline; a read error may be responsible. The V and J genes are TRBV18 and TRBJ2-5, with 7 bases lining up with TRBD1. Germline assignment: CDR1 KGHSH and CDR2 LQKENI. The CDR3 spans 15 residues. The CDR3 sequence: CASSPPGQPQETQYF. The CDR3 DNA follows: TGTGCCAGCTCCCCACCGGGACAGCCCCAAGAGACCCAGTACTTC.

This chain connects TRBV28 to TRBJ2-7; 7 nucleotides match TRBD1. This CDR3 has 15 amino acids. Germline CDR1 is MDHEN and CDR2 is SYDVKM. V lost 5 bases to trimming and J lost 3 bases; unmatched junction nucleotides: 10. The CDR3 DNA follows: TGTGCCAGCAGTCTCCCGGGGACAGAGGGCTACGAGCAGTACTTC. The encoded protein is CASSLPGTEGYEQYF.

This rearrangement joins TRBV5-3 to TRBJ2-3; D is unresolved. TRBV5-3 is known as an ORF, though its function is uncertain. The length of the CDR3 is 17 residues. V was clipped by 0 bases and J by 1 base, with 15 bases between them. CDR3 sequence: CARSLVGSLIRTDTQYF. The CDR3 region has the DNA TGTGCCAGAAGCTTGGTGGGCAGCCTAATACGCACAGATACGCAGTATTTT.

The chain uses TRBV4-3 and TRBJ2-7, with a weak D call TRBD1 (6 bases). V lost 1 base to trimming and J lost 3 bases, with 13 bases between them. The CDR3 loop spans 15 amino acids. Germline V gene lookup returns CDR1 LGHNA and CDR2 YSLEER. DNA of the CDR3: TGCGCCAGCAGCCAAGTTATAGGGGGATTCTACGAGCAGTACTTC. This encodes CASSQVIGGFYEQYF.

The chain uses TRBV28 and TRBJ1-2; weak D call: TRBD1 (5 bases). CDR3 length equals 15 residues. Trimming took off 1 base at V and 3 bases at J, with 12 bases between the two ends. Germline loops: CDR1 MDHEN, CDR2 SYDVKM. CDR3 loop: CASSLFRGEYYGYTF. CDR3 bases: TGTGCCAGCAGTTTATTTCGGGGGGAGTACTATGGCTACACCTTC.

This chain's CDR3 is CASSLPSGRSDEQFF. The CDR3 DNA is TGTGCCAGCAGCTTGCCTAGCGGGAGAAGCGATGAGCAGTTCTTC. The chain carries TRBV5-4 and TRBJ2-1; 10 bases agree with TRBD2. After removal of 1 base from V and 8 bases from J, the junction contained 6 bases not matched to a gene. Germline CDR1 reads SGHNT; CDR2 reads YYREEE (reference sequence). The CDR3 loop spans 15 amino acids.

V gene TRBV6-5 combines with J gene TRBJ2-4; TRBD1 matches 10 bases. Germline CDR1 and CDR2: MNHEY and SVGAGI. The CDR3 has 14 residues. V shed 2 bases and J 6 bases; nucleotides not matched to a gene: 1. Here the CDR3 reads CASSYGQGVNIQYF. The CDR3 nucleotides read TGTGCCAGCAGTTACGGACAGGGGGTAAACATTCAGTACTTC.

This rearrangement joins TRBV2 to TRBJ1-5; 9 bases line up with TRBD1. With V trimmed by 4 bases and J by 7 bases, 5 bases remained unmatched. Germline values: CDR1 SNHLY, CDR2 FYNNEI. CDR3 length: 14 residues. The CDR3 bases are TGTGCCAGCAGTGGGTTTGGACAGGGGCAGCCCCAGCATTTT. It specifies CASSGFGQGQPQHF.